These 31 T cell receptor beta chains originate from one sample sequenced in a study of T cell responses to AZD1222 COVID-19 vaccine. Produced via immunoSEQ multiplex PCR; TCRdb's table is partial and in-frame only. This table holds 60,000 to 95,000 clones, 80% to 90% found once. Specimen: peripheral blood, collected 28 days after the second AZD1222 dose. These receptors came from an adult who received the AZD1222 COVID-19 vaccine.

V is TRBV6-6 and J is TRBJ1-4; D unclear. CDR1 and CDR2 (germline): MNHNY, SVGAGI (reference sequence). V was cut by 8 bases and J by 5 bases, with 3 bases left in between. The CDR3 spans 10 residues. The CDR3, as DNA: TGTGCCAGCGGGAATGAAAAACTGTTTTTT. Protein product: CASGNEKLFF.

This rearrangement joins TRBV18 to TRBJ1-2; D call uncertain. Trimming cost V 8 bases and J 4 bases, with 14 bases left between them. The CDR3 totals 13 residues. From germline, CDR1 is KGHSH and CDR2 LQKENI. CDR3 sequence reads: CASHGADPYGYTF. The CDR3 DNA sequence: TGTGCCAGCCACGGAGCGGACCCCTATGGCTACACCTTC.

The V call is TRBV24-1, the J call TRBJ1-5; no firm D call. In germline, CDR1 is KGHDR, CDR2 SFDVKD. This CDR3 contains 12 residues. V lost 9 bases and J lost 5, with 10 bases in between. CDR3 DNA sequence: TGTGCCACCCAGGACGGATATCAGCCCCAGCATTTT. It translates to CATQDGYQPQHF.

This rearrangement joins TRBV4-1 to TRBJ1-2; 7 bases are a match to TRBD1. CDR1 is MGHRA, CDR2 YSYEKL, per germline. The CDR3 length is 14 residues. V lost 5 bases to trimming and J lost 5 bases; unmatched junction nucleotides: 8. The CDR3 region has the DNA TGCGCCAGCAGCGAAACCGACAGGGTATATGGCTACACCTTC. Its protein is CASSETDRVYGYTF.

This clone was detected once. This chain connects TRBV7-6 to TRBJ1-1; weak D call: TRBD1 (5 bases). The CDR3 is made up of 14 amino acids. V was pared by 5 bases and J by 6 bases, with 16 bases between. Germline values: CDR1 SGHVS, CDR2 FNYEAQ. The CDR3 nucleotides are TGTGCCAGCAGCCTACCGGGGCCGGGAGCTGAAGCTTTCTTT. Translating gives CASSLPGPGAEAFF.

In regard to this clone: The junction and the germline gene differ at one end; a read error may be behind it. The chain links TRBV4-1 to TRBJ2-5, with D possibly being TRBD2 (7 bases). This CDR3 contains 18 residues. The germline V gene has CDR1 MGHRA and CDR2 YSYEKL. The CDR3, as DNA: TGCGCCCGCAGCCGACGGGGAGCGATAACAGGGAGGGAAGAGACCCAGTACTTC. This translates into CARSRRGAITGREETQYF.

The V and J genes are TRBV7-2 and TRBJ1-2; 10 positions match TRBD1. V shed 4 bases, J shed 4 bases, and the junction held 3 bases outside the gene matches. There are 14 residues in the CDR3. Germline CDR1 and CDR2: SGHTA and FQGNSA. Here the CDR3 DNA reads TGTGCCAGCAGCTCCGGGACAGGGGTCTATGGCTACACCTTC. Its protein is CASSSGTGVYGYTF. Full variable domain (remainder filled in from reference TRBV7-2 and TRBJ1-2): GAGVSQSPSNKVTEKGKDVELRCDPISGHTALYWYRQSLGQGLEFLIYFQGNSAPDKSGLPSDRFSAERTGGSVSTLTIQRTQQEDSAVYLCASSSGTGVYGYTFGSGTRLTVV.

The count of this clone is one. V is TRBV11-2 and J is TRBJ1-1; D unclear. Per germline, CDR1 SGHAT and CDR2 FQNNGV. Trimming cost V 5 bases and J 2 bases, with 9 bases left between them. The CDR3 is made up of 13 amino acids. Here the CDR3 reads CASSLQENTEAFF. DNA of the CDR3: TGTGCCAGCAGCCTCCAAGAAAACACTGAAGCTTTCTTT.

This chain uses TRBV28 with TRBJ2-1, with D possibly matching TRBD2 (5 bases). V was clipped by 7 bases and J by 0 bases, with 10 bases between them. Germline loops: CDR1 MDHEN, CDR2 SYDVKM. The CDR3 loop spans 14 amino acids. CDR3 loop: CASTVRGSYNEQFF. The CDR3 region has the DNA TGTGCCAGCACCGTCCGGGGCTCCTACAATGAGCAGTTCTTC. Using reference TRBV28 and TRBJ2-1 for the parts outside the CDR3, the full variable domain is DVKVTQSSRYLVKRTGEKVFLECVQDMDHENMFWYRQDPGLGLRLIYFSYDVKMKEKGDIPEGYSVSREKKERFSLILESASTNQTSMYLCASTVRGSYNEQFFGPGTRLTVL.

The chain carries TRBV11-2 and TRBJ2-5; TRBD1 agrees at 9 bases. The length of the CDR3 is 15 residues. The ends lost 1 base at V and 5 bases at J; junction bases unmatched: 5. Germline lookup yields CDR1 SGHAT and CDR2 FQNNGV. The CDR3 region has the DNA TGTGCCAGCAGCTTAGGGACAGGGGCCAGGGAGACCCAGTACTTC. It specifies CASSLGTGARETQYF.

The rearrangement joins TRBV7-9 to TRBJ1-6, with D hard to call. Per the germline V gene, CDR1 is SEHNR and CDR2 is FQNEAQ (reference sequence). The CDR3 runs 16 residues. The V end lost 4 bases, the J end lost 7 bases, and 17 bases lay between the germline ends. The CDR3 sequence: CASSSGRLGRNSPLHF. The DNA of the CDR3 is TGTGCCAGCAGCTCTGGACGACTAGGGAGGAATTCACCCCTCCACTTT.

About this clone: The same CDR3 arises from other DNA sequences in this sample as well. The chain combines TRBV7-9 with TRBJ1-1; D is undetermined. From germline, CDR1 is SEHNR and CDR2 FQNEAQ (reference sequence). The CDR3 sequence is 12 residues long. V lost 3 bases to trimming and J lost 0 bases, with 2 bases between them. The CDR3 is CASSFVNTEAFF. The CDR3, as DNA: TGTGCCAGCAGCTTCGTGAACACTGAAGCTTTCTTT. The entire variable domain, with the rest obtained from reference TRBV7-9 and TRBJ1-1, is as follows: DTGVSQNPRHKITKRGQNVTFRCDPISEHNRLYWYRQTLGQGPEFLTYFQNEAQLEKSRLLSDRFSAERPKGSFSTLEIQRTEQGDSAMYLCASSFVNTEAFFGQGTRLTVV.

This clone is a singleton in its sample. CDR3 DNA sequence: TGTGCCAGCAGTTTATTAAACAGGGAAAAACTGTTTTTT. The encoded protein is CASSLLNREKLFF. V and J are TRBV27 and TRBJ1-4; tentatively, D is TRBD1 (5 bases). In germline, CDR1 is MNHEY, CDR2 SMNVEV (reference sequence). The CDR3 is made up of 13 amino acids. V lost 1 base to trimming and J lost 8 bases, with 8 bases between them.

V gene TRBV9 combines with J gene TRBJ1-2; no reliable D call. The germline CDR1 and CDR2 sequences are SGDLS and YYNGEE. This CDR3 region has 14 residues. Deletions cut 3 bases from V and 4 bases from J, with 13 bases between. CDR3 amino acids: CASSAPGSVYGYTF. CDR3 sequence (DNA): TGTGCCAGCAGCGCCCCCGGGTCGGTCTATGGCTACACCTTC.

The V gene is TRBV13, the J gene TRBJ1-3, with TRBD1 matching over 9 bases. This CDR3 has 17 amino acids. Unmatched junction bases numbered 5, after V lost 2 bases and J lost 0 bases. Per germline, CDR1 PRHDT and CDR2 FYEKMQ (reference sequence). CDR3 protein: CASSLLPDRGSGNTIYF. The DNA of the CDR3 is TGTGCCAGCAGCTTACTCCCGGACAGGGGCTCTGGAAACACCATATATTTT. Variable domain in full (rest from reference TRBV13 and TRBJ1-3): AAGVIQSPRHLIKEKRETATLKCYPIPRHDTVYWYQQGPGQDPQFLISFYEKMQSDKGSIPDRFSAQQFSDYHSELNMSSLELGDSALYFCASSLLPDRGSGNTIYFGEGSWLTVV.

This chain joins TRBV14 and TRBJ2-2; D is uncertain. Germline V lookup: CDR1 SGHDN, CDR2 FVKESK. This CDR3 region has 13 residues. V lost 2 bases, J lost 7 bases, and 8 bases lay in between. Here the CDR3 DNA reads TGTGCCAGCAGCCAACGACAAGACGGGGAGCTGTTTTTT. Translating it yields CASSQRQDGELFF.

The chain is built from TRBV7-9 and TRBJ1-3; no clear D. CDR3 size: 15 residues. Trimming took off 0 bases at V and 3 bases at J, with 9 bases between the two ends. CDR1 is SEHNR and CDR2 is FQNEAQ in the germline V gene (reference sequence). DNA of the CDR3: TGTGCCAGCAGCTTAGCGGCGTGGGTTGGAAACACCATATATTTT. As protein: CASSLAAWVGNTIYF.

Notes on this clone: Sequence at one end of the junction differs from germline and may be a read error. The chain joins TRBV7-8 to TRBJ1-2; D remains ambiguous. This CDR3 region has 11 residues. The germline V gene has CDR1 SGHVS and CDR2 FQNEAQ. The CDR3: CASSIGYGYTF. The CDR3 nucleotides read TGTGCCAGCAGCATAGGCTATGGTTACACCTTC.

The V and J genes are TRBV7-2 and TRBJ1-2; TRBD1 matches 8 bases. The V and J ends lost 4 bases and 8 bases, in that order; junction bases with no gene match: 12. This CDR3 is built from 15 residues. Germline lookup yields CDR1 SGHTA and CDR2 FQGNSA. CDR3 bases: TGTGCCAGCAGCTCGTCGAGGACAGGGTTAGGCGGCTACACCTTC. This gives the protein CASSSSRTGLGGYTF.

The V call is TRBV9, the J call TRBJ2-1, with D hard to call. The CDR3 spans 15 residues. Germline V gene data show CDR1 as SGDLS and CDR2 as YYNGEE. V lost 0 bases to trimming and J lost 6 bases, with 13 bases between them. CDR3 DNA: TGTGCCAGCAGCGTAGGCGCAACCCTTTCCAATGAGCAGTTCTTC. Translating gives CASSVGATLSNEQFF.

The V call is TRBV7-3, the J call TRBJ1-2, with TRBD1 identical over 10 bases. Germline V gives CDR1 SGHTA, CDR2 FQGTGA. Germline trimming cut 8 bases from V and 0 bases from J; bases unmatched to any gene: 12. The CDR3 totals 17 residues. The CDR3 region has the DNA TGTGCCAGCCGCCTGCCGGACAGGGGGAAAGCTAACTATGGCTACACCTTC. As protein: CASRLPDRGKANYGYTF. The full variable domain, with the rest looked up from reference TRBV7-3 and TRBJ1-2, is GAGVSQTPSNKVTEKGKYVELRCDPISGHTALYWYRQSLGQGPEFLIYFQGTGAADDSGLPNDRFFAVRPEGSVSTLKIQRTERGDSAVYLCASRLPDRGKANYGYTFGSGTRLTVV.

This chain links TRBV27 with TRBJ2-1; 12 bases align to TRBD2. Trimming took 3 bases from V and 8 from J; bases not matched to a gene: 11. Germline values: CDR1 MNHEY, CDR2 SMNVEV (reference sequence). There are 17 residues in the CDR3. The CDR3 sequence: CASSLTSGGPSRDEQFF. For the CDR3, the DNA is TGTGCCAGCAGTTTGACTAGCGGGGGCCCCTCGAGGGATGAGCAGTTCTTC.

V usage is TRBV19 and J usage is TRBJ1-2; 7 nucleotides match TRBD1. This CDR3 region has 15 residues. Germline assignment: CDR1 LNHDA and CDR2 SQIVND (reference sequence). After removal of 6 bases from V and 2 bases from J, the junction contained 9 bases not matched to a gene. CDR3 sequence: CASSQQGLKNYGYTF. The CDR3 DNA reads as TGTGCCAGTAGCCAACAGGGGCTCAAGAACTATGGCTACACCTTC. Using reference TRBV19 and TRBJ1-2 for the parts outside the CDR3, the full variable domain is DGGITQSPKYLFRKEGQNVTLSCEQNLNHDAMYWYRQDPGQGLRLIYYSQIVNDFQKGDIAEGYSVSREKKESFPLTVTSAQKNPTAFYLCASSQQGLKNYGYTFGSGTRLTVV.

The chain uses TRBV27 and TRBJ1-5; the D gene is possibly TRBD1 (5 bases). The germline V gene has CDR1 MNHEY and CDR2 SMNVEV (reference sequence). Trimming cost V 7 bases and J 4 bases, with 17 bases left between them. This CDR3 contains 15 residues. CDR3 DNA: TGTGCCAGCAACCCGGCGGGACGGGCTAATCAGCCCCAGCATTTT. This encodes CASNPAGRANQPQHF.

The V call is TRBV27, the J call TRBJ1-1, with D possibly being TRBD1 (6 bases). Trimming removed 7 bases at V and 1 base at J, with 13 bases between. CDR3 length: 14 residues. Germline lookup yields CDR1 MNHEY and CDR2 SMNVEV (reference sequence). The CDR3: CASTKGGGNTEAFF. The CDR3 DNA reads TGTGCCAGCACGAAAGGGGGGGGGAACACTGAAGCTTTCTTT.

This clone is a singleton in its sample. The V gene is TRBV15, the J gene TRBJ2-7; 11 nucleotides agree with TRBD2. Germline assignment: CDR1 LNHNV and CDR2 YYDKDF (reference sequence). The CDR3 extends over 16 amino acids. V lost 2 bases and J lost 4; bases outside the gene matches: 7. The CDR3 DNA is TGTGCCACCAGCAGATCATTAGCGGGGGGGCCGTACGAGCAGTACTTC. Translating gives CATSRSLAGGPYEQYF. Complete variable domain (other parts from reference TRBV15 and TRBJ2-7): DAMVIQNPRYQVTQFGKPVTLSCSQTLNHNVMYWYQQKSSQAPKLLFHYYDKDFNNEADTPDNFQSRRPNTSFCFLDIRSPGLGDTAMYLCATSRSLAGGPYEQYFGPGTRLTVT.

V usage is TRBV7-6 and J usage is TRBJ2-2, with D perhaps TRBD2 (6 bases). V was trimmed by 5 bases and J by 2 bases, leaving 15 bases between them. This CDR3 has 16 residues. CDR1 and CDR2 (germline): SGHVS, FNYEAQ. CDR3 sequence (DNA): TGTGCCAGCAGCCCACAGACTAGGCCTAACACCGGGGAGCTGTTTTTT. Its translation is CASSPQTRPNTGELFF.

The rearrangement uses TRBV12-3 or TRBV12-4 and TRBJ1-1; 7 positions match TRBD1. The CDR3 consists of 13 residues. The J segment lost 4 bases and the V segment lost 6 bases, leaving 5 bases of the junction unmatched. The CDR3 DNA reads TGTGCCAGCAGGAGACAGGGTACCACTGAAGCTTTCTTT. It encodes CASRRQGTTEAFF.

The chain has TRBV18 and TRBJ2-2; possibly TRBD1 for D (6 bases). Germline V lookup: CDR1 KGHSH, CDR2 LQKENI. The germline V and J ends were trimmed by 3 bases and 4 bases, with 9 bases remaining between them. The CDR3 loop spans 14 amino acids. In DNA, the CDR3 is TGTGCCAGCTCACCCTCAGGGGCCACCGGGGAGCTGTTTTTT. It encodes CASSPSGATGELFF.

The chain is built from TRBV3-1 (or the pseudogene TRBV3-2) and TRBJ1-6; the match to TRBD1 covers 8 bases. Per the germline V gene, CDR1 is LGHDT and CDR2 is YNNKEL (reference sequence). The CDR3 is 13 residues long. V shed 8 bases and J 6 bases; nucleotides not matched to a gene: 3. The CDR3 sequence is CASGQGFNSPLHF. The CDR3 DNA sequence: TGTGCCAGCGGACAGGGTTTTAATTCACCCCTCCACTTT.

This CDR3 is CAIRRLGTDYEQYF. The CDR3 coding sequence is TGTGCCATCAGGAGGCTGGGGACAGACTACGAGCAGTACTTC. The chain combines TRBV10-3 with TRBJ2-7; 7 bases align to TRBD1. The V and J ends lost 6 bases and 3 bases, in that order; junction bases with no gene match: 8. This CDR3 has 14 amino acids. Looked up from germline, CDR1 is ENHRY and CDR2 is SYGVKD.